This T cell receptor (beta chain) was identified during a study of T cell repertoires in aging, cancer and after chemotherapy. Study outcomes and limitations: In cancer patients, declining TCR diversity with age involved lost richness and lost evenness.

This clonotype was detected only a few times. Its antigen is unknown. A mixed TRB-A/B primer pool amplified rearranged TRB by multiplex touch-down PCR. A single record per CDR3 protein comes from TCRdb applying MiXCR to the multiplex PCR reads. Of about 10,000 distinct CDR3 sequences in the sample, roughly 39% were seen once. This CDR3 contains 16 residues. V lost 5 bases to trimming and J lost 0 bases; unmatched junction nucleotides: 8. Germline V gene lookup returns CDR1 KGHSH and CDR2 LQKENI. Peripheral blood genomic DNA, not sorted cells or RNA, was the template. Sequencing was performed on blood. The receptor was derived from a human donor in good health. The chain uses TRBV18 and TRBJ1-1, with 8 bases fitting TRBD1. The CDR3 reads CASSTQGAPMNTEAFF. The CDR3 coding sequence is TGTGCCAGCTCAACCCAGGGGGCGCCTATGAACACTGAAGCTTTCTTT.